Following are 10 T cell receptor beta chains from one sample sequenced in a study of blood T cells in healthy people across ages. The authors ran a second PCR of 7 to 11 cycles using a sample-barcoded 5' primer and a J-beta primer mix. MiXCR was run by TCRdb on the 5' RACE reads, yielding one entry per CDR3 protein. In the table there are around 600,000 distinct CDR3 sequences, more than 45% of which are singletons. Sequenced sample: blood. Every receptor here comes from an elderly man in good health.

This clonotype was seen at least ten times. This sequence joins TRBV6-6 and TRBJ2-1; D is ambiguous. Trimming removed 10 bases at V and 6 bases at J, with 16 bases between. The CDR3 is 13 amino acids. Per germline, CDR1 MNHNY and CDR2 SVGAGI (reference sequence). The CDR3 sequence: CATTPNPVNEQFF. DNA for the CDR3: TGTGCCACCACACCGAATCCTGTCAATGAGCAGTTCTTC.

V and J are TRBV5-1 and TRBJ2-7; TRBD2 matches 12 bases. Per the germline V gene, CDR1 is SGHRS and CDR2 is YFSETQ. The CDR3 length is 17 residues. After removal of 0 bases from V and 4 bases from J, the junction contained 8 bases not matched to a gene. Written as DNA, the CDR3 is TGCGCCAGCAGCTTGGAGACTAGCGGGAGAGGAGGGTACGAGCAGTACTTC. This translates into CASSLETSGRGGYEQYF.

This clonotype was detected only a few times. A much larger clone lies one base from this, so it may be a read error. This chain joins TRBV20-1 and TRBJ1-5; weak D call: TRBD1 (6 bases). This CDR3 has 13 residues. The germline CDR1 and CDR2 sequences are DFQATT and SNEGSKA (reference sequence). CDR3 residues: CSASRTVNRPQHF. The CDR3 DNA follows: TGCAGTGCTAGTAGGACAGTCAATCGGCCCCAGCATTTT.

The V call is TRBV20-1, the J call TRBJ1-3, with D perhaps matching TRBD1 (5 bases). This CDR3 comprises 14 residues. V was cut by 6 bases and J by 3 bases, with 15 bases left in between. CDR1 DFQATT and CDR2 SNEGSKA come from the germline V gene (reference sequence). The CDR3 here is CSAPYEGFGNTIYF. DNA for the CDR3: TGCAGTGCGCCATATGAGGGGTTTGGAAACACCATATATTTT.

The J gene is TRBJ2-1, the V gene TRBV6-5; D possibly corresponds to TRBD2 (5 bases). The CDR3 covers 14 residues. Germline V gene data show CDR1 as MNHEY and CDR2 as SVGAGI. V lost 8 bases, J lost 0 bases, and 11 bases lay in between. CDR3 amino acids: CASRFAGSYNEQFF. For the CDR3, the DNA is TGTGCCAGCCGGTTCGCGGGCTCCTACAATGAGCAGTTCTTC.

This clonotype has only a few counts. The chain combines TRBV7-9 with TRBJ1-2; D not certain. This CDR3 has 16 residues. CDR1 is SEHNR and CDR2 is FQNEAQ in the germline V gene (reference sequence). V lost 4 bases and J 8 bases, leaving 23 bases between the germline ends. As DNA, the CDR3 is TGTGCCAGCAGCTCCTTAGGTTCCGGCGGACGTGGGGGCTACACCTTC. It translates to CASSSLGSGGRGGYTF.

The DNA of the CDR3 is TGTGCCAGCAGCTTAGCGTCGGGCTACAATGAGCAGTTCTTC. Protein product: CASSLASGYNEQFF. The chain recombines TRBV7-9 with TRBJ2-1; D remains ambiguous. The CDR3 covers 14 residues. The germline V gene encodes CDR1 SEHNR and CDR2 FQNEAQ (reference sequence). Deletions cut 0 bases from V and 3 bases from J, with 6 bases between.

The chain joins TRBV11-2 to TRBJ2-1; weak D call: TRBD2 (5 bases). CDR3 length: 15 amino acids. V shed 1 base and J shed 5 bases, with 12 bases lying between them. Looked up from germline, CDR1 is SGHAT and CDR2 is FQNNGV. The CDR3 DNA reads as TGTGCCAGCAGCTTAGTACGGGGATCTAACAATGAGCAGTTCTTC. Translating it yields CASSLVRGSNNEQFF.

The chain combines TRBV24-1 with TRBJ2-7; 10 bases match TRBD2. The J call is doubtful: the DNA matches TRBJ2-5 better. Germline V gives CDR1 KGHDR, CDR2 SFDVKD. The CDR3 has 14 amino acids. The CDR3, as DNA: TGTGCCACCAGTGATCCTAGCGGGAGAGAGACCCAGTACTTC. It codes for CATSDPSGRETQYF.

The J gene is TRBJ2-7, the V gene TRBV20-1, with D tentatively TRBD1 (6 bases). The CDR3 runs to 13 residues. Germline V CDR1 and CDR2: DFQATT, SNEGSKA (reference sequence). V dropped 3 bases and J dropped 1 base, with 10 bases sitting between them. The CDR3 DNA sequence: TGCAGTGCTAGCCAGGGGAATTCCTACGAGCAGTACTTC. It codes for CSASQGNSYEQYF.